This T cell receptor beta chain was observed in a study of beta chain features in type 1 diabetes. Study-wide findings and caveats: HLA influence on TCRB rearrangement stayed unresolved here. PCR might show a preference for shorter templates, equally across patients and controls. A moderate, significant TCRB CDR3 shortening appeared in type 1 diabetes across four CD4+ subsets.

The whole isolated RNA underwent reverse transcription, so sequencing captured expressed TCRB transcripts. Assay: immunoSEQ multiplex PCR; the TCRdb copy retains only in-frame clones and omits some. The sample includes 500,000 to 650,000 clones, roughly an eighth of them seen just once. In regard to this clone: Its specificity is unknown.

This TCR derives from a man aged 25-40 years with type 1 diabetes. Source material: naive CD4+ T cells from blood.

CDR3 in amino acids: CASSFGLAGITDTQYF. In nucleotides, the CDR3 is TGTGCCAGCAGCTTTGGACTAGCGGGGATCACAGATACGCAGTATTTT. The chain uses TRBV7-8 and TRBJ2-3; 12 bases agree with TRBD2. There are 16 residues in the CDR3. Germline V gene lookup returns CDR1 SGHVS and CDR2 FQNEAQ. The J segment lost 2 bases and the V segment lost 3 bases, leaving 3 bases of the junction unmatched.